This T cell receptor (beta chain) was identified in a study of blood T cell repertoires in COVID-19. Across the study: Samples of COVID-19 (acute and convalescent) were obtained from the United States, Italy and Spain. PBMCs, B-cell-depleted T cells, or T cells provided the cDNA or gDNA that made up the material.

CDR1 and CDR2 (germline): MNHEY, SMNVEV (reference sequence). V trimming: 5 bases; J trimming: 3 bases; junction bases outside the gene matches: 6. CDR3 length: 15 amino acids. In this sample, this clone turned up once. Authors' processing steps: Estimates of nucleated cell counts were drawn from the amplification of reference gene primers. Clones were sequenced by immunoSEQ multiplex PCR, and TCRdb holds only the in-frame ones, with some missing. For V, J and clone size, that table is used; D and trimming come from the DNA. The sample records some 200,000 clones, less than 90% being singletons. The chain couples TRBV27 to TRBJ2-2, with TRBD1 matching 7 bases. Sequencing was carried out using peripheral blood. The sequence derives from a woman aged 40 to 50 with acute or convalescent COVID-19. CDR3 DNA sequence: TGTGCCAGCAGTATCCGGGACAGACACACCGGGGAGCTGTTTTTT. Its protein is CASSIRDRHTGELFF.